The sample holds a few counts of the clone carrying this T cell receptor (beta chain). iRepertoire HTBI primers and Arm-PCR of CDR3 regions built TCR beta libraries. TCRdb independently ran MiXCR on the multiplex PCR reads; one entry per CDR3 protein. Of over 300,000 distinct CDR3 sequences listed, roughly 16% are singletons. These data belong to a study of regulatory T cells in long-lasting Graves disease. The V gene lost 7 bases and the J gene lost 2 bases, with 16 bases spanning the gap. The CDR3 spans 15 residues. CDR1 and CDR2 (germline): SNHLY, FYNNEI. Sample time point: newly diagnosed GD, antithyroid drugs for less than 3 months. RNA from PBMCs was the source of the TCR library. As collected, the peripheral blood samples measured 8 to 9 milliliters each and went into EDTA tubes.

The clonotype comes from a female donor with Graves disease. The sample in question was peripheral blood mononuclear cells (PBMCs), obtained at new diagnosis, from a patient treated with antithyroid drugs. The gene calls are TRBV2 and TRBJ2-3; no reliable D call. This CDR3 is CASTPGWQATDTQYF. Here the CDR3 DNA reads TGTGCCAGCACCCCCGGGTGGCAGGCCACAGATACGCAGTATTTT. Full variable domain (missing parts from reference TRBV2 and TRBJ2-3): EPEVTQTPSHQVTQMGQEVILRCVPISNHLYFYWYRQILGQKVEFLVSFYNNEISEKSEIFDDQFSVERPDGSNFTLKIRSTKLEDSAMYFCASTPGWQATDTQYFGPGTRLTVL.